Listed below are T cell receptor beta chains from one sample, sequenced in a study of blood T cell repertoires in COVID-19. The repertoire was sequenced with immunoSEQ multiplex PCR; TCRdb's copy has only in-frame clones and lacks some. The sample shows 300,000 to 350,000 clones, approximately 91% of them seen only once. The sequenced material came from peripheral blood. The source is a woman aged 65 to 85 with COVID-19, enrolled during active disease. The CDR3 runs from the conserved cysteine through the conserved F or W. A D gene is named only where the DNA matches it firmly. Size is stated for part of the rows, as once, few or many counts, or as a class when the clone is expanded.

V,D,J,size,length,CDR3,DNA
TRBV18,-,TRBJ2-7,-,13,CASSTTGGSEQYF,TGTGCCAGCTCAACAACGGGTGGGTCCGAGCAGTACTTC
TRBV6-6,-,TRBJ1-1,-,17,CASSLTEPTGLNTEAFF,TGTGCCAGCAGTCTCACGGAACCTACAGGTTTGAACACTGAAGCTTTCTTT
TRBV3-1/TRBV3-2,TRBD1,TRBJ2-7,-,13,CASSGDRGPEQYF,TGTGCCAGCAGCGGGGACAGGGGTCCCGAGCAGTACTTC
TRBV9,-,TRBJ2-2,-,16,CASSVAWGSNTGELFF,TGTGCCAGCAGCGTAGCTTGGGGCTCGAACACCGGGGAGCTGTTTTTT
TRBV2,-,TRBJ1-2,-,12,CASSDRQDGYTF,TGTGCCAGCAGTGATAGGCAGGATGGCTACACCTTC
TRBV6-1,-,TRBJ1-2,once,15,CASSLGRAALYGYTF,TGTGCCAGCAGTCTGGGGCGAGCTGCTCTTTATGGTTACACCTTC
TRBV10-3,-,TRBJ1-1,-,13,CAISSTVNTEAFF,TGTGCCATCAGTAGTACAGTGAACACTGAAGCTTTCTTT
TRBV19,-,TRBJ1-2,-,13,CASRPTGLDGYTF,TGTGCCAGTAGGCCTACAGGGCTCGATGGCTACACCTTC
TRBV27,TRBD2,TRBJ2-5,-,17,CASSVGGLAGGQETQYF,TGTGCCAGCAGTGTTGGGGGTCTGGCGGGGGGGCAAGAGACCCAGTACTTC
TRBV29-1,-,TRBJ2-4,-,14,CSVPDSLGKNIQYF,TGCAGCGTACCCGACAGTTTGGGCAAAAACATTCAGTACTTC
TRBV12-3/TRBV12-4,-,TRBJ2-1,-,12,CASKRQVNEQFF,TGTGCCAGCAAGAGACAGGTAAACGAGCAGTTCTTC
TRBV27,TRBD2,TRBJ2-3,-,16,CASSPGLAGALITQYF,TGTGCCAGCAGTCCCGGACTAGCGGGGGCCCTTATTACGCAGTATTTT
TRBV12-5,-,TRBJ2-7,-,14,CASGLGRGAYEQYF,TGTGCTAGTGGTTTGGGCAGGGGAGCCTACGAGCAGTACTTC
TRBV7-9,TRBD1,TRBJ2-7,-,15,CASSLVRTGGHEQYF,TGTGCCAGCAGCTTAGTAAGGACAGGGGGCCACGAGCAGTACTTC
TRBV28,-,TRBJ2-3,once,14,CASGVTGRTDTQYF,TGTGCCAGCGGCGTAACAGGGCGCACAGATACGCAGTATTTT
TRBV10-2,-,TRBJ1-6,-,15,CASSESGGGRSPLHF,TGCGCCAGCAGTGAGTCAGGCGGGGGTCGGTCACCCCTCCACTTT
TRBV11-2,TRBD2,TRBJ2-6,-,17,CASSSGLAFSGANVLTF,TGTGCCAGCAGCTCGGGACTAGCGTTCTCTGGGGCCAACGTCCTGACTTTC
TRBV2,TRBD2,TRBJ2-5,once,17,CASSEPLLAEIQETQYF,TGTGCCAGCAGTGAACCCTTACTAGCGGAGATACAAGAGACCCAGTACTTC
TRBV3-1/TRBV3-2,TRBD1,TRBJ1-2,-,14,CASSQPGQVSGYTF,TGTGCCAGCAGCCAACCCGGACAGGTTTCTGGCTACACCTTC
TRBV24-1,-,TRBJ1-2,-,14,CATSDNDSLYGYTF,TGTGCCACCAGTGATAATGACAGCCTCTATGGCTACACCTTC
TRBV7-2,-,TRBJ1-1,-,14,CASSLSGVNTEAFF,TGTGCCAGCAGCTTATCGGGAGTGAACACTGAAGCTTTCTTT
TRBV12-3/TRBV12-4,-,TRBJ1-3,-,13,CASSLSRGNTIYF,TGTGCCAGCAGTTTATCCAGAGGGAACACCATATATTTT
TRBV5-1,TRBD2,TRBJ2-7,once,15,CASSWNPGTSGEQYF,TGCGCCAGCAGCTGGAACCCCGGTACTAGCGGGGAGCAGTACTTC
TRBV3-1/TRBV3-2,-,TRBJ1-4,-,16,CASSQEALRANEKLFF,TGTGCCAGCAGCCAAGAAGCGCTCAGGGCTAATGAAAAACTGTTTTTT
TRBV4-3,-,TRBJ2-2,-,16,CASSQNPGGAAGELFF,TGCGCCAGCAGCCAAAACCCTGGGGGCGCAGCCGGGGAGCTGTTTTTT
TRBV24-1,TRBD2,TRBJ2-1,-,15,CATSDITSGRNEQFF,TGTGCCACCAGTGATATAACTAGCGGGAGGAATGAGCAGTTCTTC
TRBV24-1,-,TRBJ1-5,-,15,CATSDPTASGQPQHF,TGTGCCACCAGTGATCCGACAGCCTCGGGCCAGCCCCAGCATTTT
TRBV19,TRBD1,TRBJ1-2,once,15,CASSPGTDNNYGYTF,TGTGCCAGTAGTCCCGGGACAGATAATAACTATGGCTACACCTTC
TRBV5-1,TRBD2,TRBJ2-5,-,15,CASTIRTSGGETQYF,TGCGCCAGCACGATCCGGACTAGCGGGGGTGAGACCCAGTACTTC
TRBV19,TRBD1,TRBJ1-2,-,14,CASSMGQGEYGYTF,TGTGCCAGTAGTATGGGACAGGGAGAGTATGGCTACACCTTC
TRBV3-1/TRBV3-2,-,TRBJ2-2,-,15,CASSPPRLNTGELFF,TGTGCCAGCAGCCCTCCGCGACTAAACACCGGGGAGCTGTTTTTT
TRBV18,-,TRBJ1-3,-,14,CASSSQGPGNTIYF,TGTGCCAGCTCATCTCAGGGGCCTGGAAACACCATATATTTT
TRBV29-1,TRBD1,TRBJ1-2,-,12,CSVVGGDYGYTF,TGCAGCGTGGTAGGGGGCGACTATGGCTACACCTTC
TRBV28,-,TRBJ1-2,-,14,CASRDKTANYGYTF,TGTGCCAGCAGGGACAAGACAGCTAACTATGGCTACACCTTC
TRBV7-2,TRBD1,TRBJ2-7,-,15,CASSLARGQGYEQYF,TGTGCCAGCAGCTTAGCTAGGGGACAGGGCTACGAGCAGTACTTC
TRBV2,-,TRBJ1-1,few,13,CASSGSRNTEAFF,TGTGCCAGCAGTGGTAGCAGGAACACTGAAGCTTTCTTT
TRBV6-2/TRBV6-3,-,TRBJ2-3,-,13,CASSYSKSDTQYF,TGTGCCAGCAGTTACTCCAAATCAGATACGCAGTATTTT
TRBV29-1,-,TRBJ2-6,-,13,CSVQGSGANVLTF,TGCAGCGTCCAGGGTTCTGGGGCCAACGTCCTGACTTTC
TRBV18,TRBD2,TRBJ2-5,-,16,CASSPKAGGRGETQYF,TGTGCCAGCTCACCTAAAGCGGGGGGCCGGGGAGAGACCCAGTACTTC
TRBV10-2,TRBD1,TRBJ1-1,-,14,CASSGTQGHTEAFF,TGCGCCAGCAGTGGCACACAGGGGCACACTGAAGCTTTCTTT
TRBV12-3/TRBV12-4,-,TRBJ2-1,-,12,CASSLRVNEQFF,TGTGCCAGCAGTCTCAGGGTCAATGAGCAGTTCTTC
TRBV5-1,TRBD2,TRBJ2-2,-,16,CASSSLAGENTGELFF,TGCGCCAGCAGCTCCCTAGCGGGGGAGAACACCGGGGAGCTGTTTTTT
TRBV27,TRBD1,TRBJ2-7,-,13,CASSPRQGYEQYF,TGTGCCAGCAGTCCCCGACAGGGCTACGAGCAGTACTTC
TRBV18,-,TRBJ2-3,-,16,CASSPVRGTVTDTQYF,TGTGCCAGCTCACCAGTTAGAGGAACCGTCACAGATACGCAGTATTTT
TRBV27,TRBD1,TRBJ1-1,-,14,CASSQQGASTEAFF,TGTGCCAGCAGTCAACAGGGGGCGAGCACTGAAGCTTTCTTT
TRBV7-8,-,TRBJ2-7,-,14,CASSSFPTGYEQYF,TGTGCCAGCAGCTCCTTCCCCACGGGCTACGAGCAGTACTTC
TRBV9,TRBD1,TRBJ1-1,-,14,CASSPQGGHTEAFF,TGTGCCAGCAGCCCCCAGGGGGGACACACTGAAGCTTTCTTT
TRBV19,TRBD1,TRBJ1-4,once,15,CASSIGQGASEKLFF,TGTGCCAGTAGTATCGGACAGGGGGCTAGTGAAAAACTGTTTTTT
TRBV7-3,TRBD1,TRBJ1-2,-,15,CASSLQGESYYGYTF,TGTGCCAGCAGCCTCCAGGGGGAGAGTTACTATGGCTACACCTTC
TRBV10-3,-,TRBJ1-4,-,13,CAISEGAGEKLFF,TGTGCCATCAGTGAAGGGGCAGGGGAAAAACTGTTTTTT